Presented here are 9 T cell receptor beta chains from one specimen sequenced in a study of cytomegalovirus exposure and HLA in healthy donors (dated by TCRdb to 2017 to 2019). The library was prepared using the immunoSEQ multiplex PCR assay. For the multiplex PCR, a mixture combining 60 forward primers for TCR Vbeta segments and 13 reverse primers for TCR Jbeta segments was used. This immuneACCESS table, as held by TCRdb, lists in-frame sequences with V and J called but not all clones. Of the missing ones, under half trace to an unresolved V gene in checked studies; the others have no known cause. This sample lists 150,000 to 250,000 clones; almost 85% were detected once. The ten largest make up about 2% of the sample. Specimen: PBMCs. Receptors were obtained from a woman in her fifties or sixties in good health and CMV-seronegative.

The chain joins TRBV5-1 to TRBJ1-2; 7 positions match TRBD1. The CDR3 extends over 15 amino acids. Trimming at V came to 0 bases and at J to 8 bases, leaving 10 bases not matched to a gene. CDR1 SGHRS and CDR2 YFSETQ come from the germline V gene. The CDR3 region has the DNA TGCGCCAGCAGCTTGGTCACCCAGGGGGTAAGGGGCTACACCTTC. Protein: CASSLVTQGVRGYTF. Full variable domain (remainder filled in from reference TRBV5-1 and TRBJ1-2): KAGVTQTPRYLIKTRGQQVTLSCSPISGHRSVSWYQQTPGQGLQFLFEYFSETQRNKGNFPGRFSGRQFSNSRSEMNVSTLELGDSALYLCASSLVTQGVRGYTFGSGTRLTVV.

The genes are TRBV7-9 and TRBJ2-1; D may be TRBD1 (6 bases). CDR1 is SEHNR, CDR2 FQNEAQ, per germline (reference sequence). This CDR3 comprises 15 residues. The V end was cut by 5 bases, the J end by 9 bases, with 20 bases between. CDR3 coding DNA: TGTGCCAGCAGCCAGCTGGGGGCTCAGAGGGTTGAGCAGTTCTTC. Amino acids: CASSQLGAQRVEQFF.

This clone was seen a handful of times. The CDR3 is CASSYGGGQYF. CDR3 DNA: TGTGCCAGCAGTTATGGGGGGGGGCAGTACTTC. The rearrangement joins TRBV6-5 to TRBJ2-7; 7 nucleotides agree with TRBD2. Trimming took 3 bases from V and 9 from J; bases not matched to a gene: 2. The germline V gene has CDR1 MNHEY and CDR2 SVGAGI. The length of the CDR3 is 11 residues.

The gene calls are TRBV4-1 and TRBJ2-3; 9 bases align to TRBD2. Trimming cost V 0 bases and J 4 bases; bases outside gene matches: 11. Germline assignment: CDR1 MGHRA and CDR2 YSYEKL. The CDR3 extends over 18 amino acids. The CDR3 DNA follows: TGCGCCAGCAGCCAAGAGCGGGGTAGCGGGAGACTTGCAGATACGCAGTATTTT. Translation gives CASSQERGSGRLADTQYF.

V and J are TRBV6-5 and TRBJ1-1; tentatively, D is TRBD1 (6 bases). Germline values: CDR1 MNHEY, CDR2 SVGAGI. V gave up 5 bases and J gave up 7 bases, with 17 bases separating them. The CDR3 has 14 amino acids. As DNA, the CDR3 is TGTGCCAGCAGTATCCGGGACACTGGGATTGAAGCTTTCTTT. Its translation is CASSIRDTGIEAFF.

The chain joins TRBV29-1 to TRBJ1-1; unclear D gene. Germline-derived CDR1 and CDR2 are SQVTM and ANQGSEA. Trimming pared 0 bases from V and 11 bases from J, leaving 13 bases between. The CDR3 is made up of 12 amino acids. The CDR3, as DNA: TGCAGCGTTGAAGAGGGAGGGCCGGGGGCTTTCTTT. It specifies CSVEEGGPGAFF.

V is TRBV27 and J is TRBJ2-6, with TRBD1 matching 11 bases. The CDR3 has 21 amino acids. V lost 3 bases and J lost 0; bases outside the gene matches: 13. Germline V gives CDR1 MNHEY, CDR2 SMNVEV (reference sequence). The CDR3 loop is CASSFLGQGAWWSSGANVLTF. CDR3 in DNA: TGTGCCAGCAGTTTCCTTGGACAGGGGGCGTGGTGGAGCTCTGGGGCCAACGTCCTGACTTTC.

The rearrangement links TRBV19 to TRBJ2-5, with 7 bases that match TRBD1. Per the germline V gene, CDR1 is LNHDA and CDR2 is SQIVND (reference sequence). The V gene end was trimmed by 2 bases and the J gene end by 5 bases; junction bases not matched to a gene: 8. The CDR3 runs 15 residues. The CDR3 DNA reads TGTGCCAGTAGTATAAGGATAGGGGGCGGGGAGACCCAGTACTTC. Encoded protein: CASSIRIGGGETQYF. The full variable domain, with the rest looked up from reference TRBV19 and TRBJ2-5, is DGGITQSPKYLFRKEGQNVTLSCEQNLNHDAMYWYRQDPGQGLRLIYYSQIVNDFQKGDIAEGYSVSREKKESFPLTVTSAQKNPTAFYLCASSIRIGGGETQYFGPGTRLLVL.

The chain recombines TRBV6-5 with TRBJ1-1; TRBD1 matches at 8 bases. Germline CDR1 is MNHEY and CDR2 is SVGAGI. After removal of 4 bases from V and 6 bases from J, the junction contained 7 bases not matched to a gene. This CDR3 comprises 14 residues. CDR3 sequence (DNA): TGTGCCAGCAGTTCCGACAGGGGAGTCGCTGAAGCTTTCTTT. Amino acids: CASSSDRGVAEAFF.